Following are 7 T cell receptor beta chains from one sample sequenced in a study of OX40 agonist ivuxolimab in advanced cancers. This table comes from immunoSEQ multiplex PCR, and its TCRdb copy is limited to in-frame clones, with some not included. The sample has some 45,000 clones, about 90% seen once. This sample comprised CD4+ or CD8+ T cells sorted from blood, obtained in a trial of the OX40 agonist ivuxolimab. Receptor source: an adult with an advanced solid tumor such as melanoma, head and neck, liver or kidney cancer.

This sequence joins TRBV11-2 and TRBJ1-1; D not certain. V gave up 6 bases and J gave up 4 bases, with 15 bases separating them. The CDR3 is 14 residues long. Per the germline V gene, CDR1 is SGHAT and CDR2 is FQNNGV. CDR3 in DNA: TGTGCCAGCAGGAACTTAGGAGGGCGCACTGAAGCTTTCTTT. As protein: CASRNLGGRTEAFF.

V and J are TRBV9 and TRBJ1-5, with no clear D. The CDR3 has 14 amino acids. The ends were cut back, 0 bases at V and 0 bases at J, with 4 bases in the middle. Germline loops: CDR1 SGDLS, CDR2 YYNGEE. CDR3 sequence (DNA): TGTGCCAGCAGCGTAGGTAGTAGCAATCAGCCCCAGCATTTT. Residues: CASSVGSSNQPQHF.

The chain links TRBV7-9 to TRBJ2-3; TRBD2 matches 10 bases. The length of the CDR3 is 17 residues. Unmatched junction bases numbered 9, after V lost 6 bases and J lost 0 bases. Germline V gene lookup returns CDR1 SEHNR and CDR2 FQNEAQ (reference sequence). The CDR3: CASRPPSGSSSTDTQYF. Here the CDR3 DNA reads TGTGCCAGCAGACCTCCTAGCGGGAGCTCTAGCACAGATACGCAGTATTTT.

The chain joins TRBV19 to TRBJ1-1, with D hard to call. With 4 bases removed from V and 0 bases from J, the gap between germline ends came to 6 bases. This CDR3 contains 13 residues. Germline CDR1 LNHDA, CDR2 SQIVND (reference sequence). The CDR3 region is CASSTSMNTEAFF. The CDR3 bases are TGTGCCAGTAGTACCTCAATGAACACTGAAGCTTTCTTT.

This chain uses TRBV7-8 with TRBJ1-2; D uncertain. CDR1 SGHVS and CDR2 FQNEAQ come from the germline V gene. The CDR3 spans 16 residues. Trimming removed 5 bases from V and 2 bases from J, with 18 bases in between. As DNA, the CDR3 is TGTGCCAGCAGCGTCTCCCCGGTGGGGAGCAACTATGGCTACACCTTC. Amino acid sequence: CASSVSPVGSNYGYTF.

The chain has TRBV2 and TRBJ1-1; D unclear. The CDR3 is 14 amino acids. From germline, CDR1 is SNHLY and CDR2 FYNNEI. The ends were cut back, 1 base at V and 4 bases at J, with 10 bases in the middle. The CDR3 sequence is CASSEVIRGTEAFF. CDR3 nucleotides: TGTGCCAGCAGTGAAGTAATCAGAGGCACTGAAGCTTTCTTT.

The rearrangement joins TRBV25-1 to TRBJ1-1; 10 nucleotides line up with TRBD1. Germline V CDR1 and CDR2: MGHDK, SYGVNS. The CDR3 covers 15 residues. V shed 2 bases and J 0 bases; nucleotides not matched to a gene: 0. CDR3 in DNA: TGTGCCAGCAGTGAAGGGACAGGGGTGAACACTGAAGCTTTCTTT. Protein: CASSEGTGVNTEAFF.